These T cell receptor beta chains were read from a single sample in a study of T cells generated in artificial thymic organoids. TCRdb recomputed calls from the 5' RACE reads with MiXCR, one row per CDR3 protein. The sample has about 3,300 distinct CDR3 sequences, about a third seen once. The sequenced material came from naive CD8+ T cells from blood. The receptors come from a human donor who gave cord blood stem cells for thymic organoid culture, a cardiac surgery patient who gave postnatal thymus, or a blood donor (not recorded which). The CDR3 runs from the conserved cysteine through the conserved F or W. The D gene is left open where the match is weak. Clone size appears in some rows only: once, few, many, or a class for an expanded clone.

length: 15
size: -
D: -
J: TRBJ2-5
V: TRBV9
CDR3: CASSVGPGLQETQYF
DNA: TGTGCCAGCAGCGTAGGGCCGGGACTTCAAGAGACCCAGTACTTC

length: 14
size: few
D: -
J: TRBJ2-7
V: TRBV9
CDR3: CASSVGGSSYEQYF
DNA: TGTGCCAGCAGCGTAGGTGGTAGTTCCTACGAGCAGTACTTC

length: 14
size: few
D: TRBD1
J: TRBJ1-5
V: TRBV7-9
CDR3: CASSLGTGRQPQHF
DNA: TGTGCCAGCAGCTTAGGGACAGGGCGTCAGCCCCAGCATTTT

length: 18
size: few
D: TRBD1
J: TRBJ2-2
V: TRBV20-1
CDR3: CSARDGSRGTGRTGELFF
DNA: TGCAGTGCTAGAGATGGCTCGAGGGGGACAGGTCGCACCGGGGAGCTGTTTTTT

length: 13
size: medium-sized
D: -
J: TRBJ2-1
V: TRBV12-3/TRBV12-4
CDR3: CASSVGRYNEQFF
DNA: TGTGCCAGCAGTGTCGGACGATACAATGAGCAGTTCTTC

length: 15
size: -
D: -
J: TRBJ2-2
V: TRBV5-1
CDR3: CASSSGTPNTGELFF
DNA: TGCGCCAGCAGCTCTGGGACACCGAACACCGGGGAGCTGTTTTTT

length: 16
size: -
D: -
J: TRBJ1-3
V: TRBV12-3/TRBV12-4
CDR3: CASSPTGRSSGNTIYF
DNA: TGTGCCAGCAGTCCCACAGGGCGTAGCTCTGGAAACACCATATATTTT

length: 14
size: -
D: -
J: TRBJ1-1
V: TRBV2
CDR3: CASSSGQMNTEAFF
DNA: TGTGCCAGCAGTTCGGGACAAATGAACACTGAAGCTTTCTTT

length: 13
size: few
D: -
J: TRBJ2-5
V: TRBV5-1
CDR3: CASSLLGEETQYF
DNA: TGCGCCAGCAGCTTGCTAGGGGAAGAGACCCAGTACTTC

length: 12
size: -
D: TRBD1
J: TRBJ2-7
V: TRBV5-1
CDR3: CASRQGAREQYF
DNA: TGCGCCAGCAGACAGGGGGCGCGGGAGCAGTACTTC

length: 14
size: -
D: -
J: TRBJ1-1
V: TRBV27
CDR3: CASSPTGRGREAFF
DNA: TGTGCCAGCAGTCCGACAGGACGAGGTCGGGAAGCTTTCTTT

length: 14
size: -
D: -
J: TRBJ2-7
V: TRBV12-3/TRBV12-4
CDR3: CASGRTGGFDEQYF
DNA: TGTGCCAGCGGCCGGACCGGAGGGTTCGACGAGCAGTACTTC

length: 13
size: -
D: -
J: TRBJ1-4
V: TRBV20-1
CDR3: CSAVRGANEKLFF
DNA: TGCAGTGCTGTCCGGGGGGCTAATGAAAAACTGTTTTTT

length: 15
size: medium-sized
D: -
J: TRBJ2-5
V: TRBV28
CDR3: CASSSIGVWGETQYF
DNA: TGTGCCAGCAGTTCAATAGGGGTTTGGGGAGAGACCCAGTACTTC

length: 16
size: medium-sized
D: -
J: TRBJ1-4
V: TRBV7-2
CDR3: CASSPRRSSSNEKLFF
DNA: TGTGCCAGCAGCCCGCGGCGCAGTTCTTCTAATGAAAAACTGTTTTTT

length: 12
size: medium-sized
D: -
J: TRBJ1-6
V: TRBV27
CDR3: CASSSYNSPLHF
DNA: TGTGCCAGCAGTTCCTATAATTCACCCCTCCACTTT

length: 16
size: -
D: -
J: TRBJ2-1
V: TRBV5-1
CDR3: CASSSYSESSYNEQFF
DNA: TGCGCCAGCAGTTCCTATAGCGAAAGCTCCTACAATGAGCAGTTCTTC

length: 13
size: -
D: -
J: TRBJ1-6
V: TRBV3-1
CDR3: CASSQYRTSPLHF
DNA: TGTGCCAGCAGCCAATATAGGACTTCACCCCTCCACTTT

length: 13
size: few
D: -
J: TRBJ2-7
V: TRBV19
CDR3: CASSIAGAVEQYF
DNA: TGTGCCAGTAGTATAGCGGGAGCTGTCGAGCAGTACTTC

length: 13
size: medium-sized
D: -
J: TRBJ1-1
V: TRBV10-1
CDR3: CASSESTNTEAFF
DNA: TGCGCCAGCAGTGAGTCCACGAACACTGAAGCTTTCTTT

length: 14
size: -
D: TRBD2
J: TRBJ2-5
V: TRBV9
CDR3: CASSDTGLEETQYF
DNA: TGTGCCAGCAGCGATACGGGACTAGAAGAGACCCAGTACTTC

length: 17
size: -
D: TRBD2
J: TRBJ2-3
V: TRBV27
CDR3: CASSQGVWTSGPDTQYF
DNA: TGTGCCAGCAGCCAAGGTGTTTGGACTAGCGGTCCAGATACGCAGTATTTT

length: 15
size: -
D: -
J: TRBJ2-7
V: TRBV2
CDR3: CASSEAVGTPYEQYF
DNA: TGTGCCAGCAGTGAAGCTGTGGGTACCCCCTACGAGCAGTACTTC

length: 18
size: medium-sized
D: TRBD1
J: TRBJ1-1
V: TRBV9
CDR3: CASSVGQGQGQANTEAFF
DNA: TGTGCCAGCAGCGTAGGCCAGGGACAGGGGCAAGCGAACACTGAAGCTTTCTTT

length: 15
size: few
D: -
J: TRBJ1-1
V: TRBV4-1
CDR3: CASSQDRGGWTEAFF
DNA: TGCGCCAGCAGCCAAGATAGGGGTGGGTGGACTGAAGCTTTCTTT

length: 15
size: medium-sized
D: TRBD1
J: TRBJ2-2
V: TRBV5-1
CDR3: CASSPRDRNTGELFF
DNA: TGCGCCAGCAGCCCCCGGGACAGGAACACCGGGGAGCTGTTTTTT

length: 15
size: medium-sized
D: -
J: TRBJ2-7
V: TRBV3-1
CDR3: CASSQDLASTLEQYF
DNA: TGTGCCAGCAGCCAAGATCTGGCGTCCACCCTCGAGCAGTACTTC

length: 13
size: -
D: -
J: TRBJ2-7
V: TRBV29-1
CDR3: CSVETEGGYEQYF
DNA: TGCAGCGTTGAGACAGAGGGGGGCTACGAGCAGTACTTC

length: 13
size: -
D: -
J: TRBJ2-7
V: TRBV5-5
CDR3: CASSLAVSYEQYF
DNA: TGTGCCAGCAGCTTGGCCGTGTCCTACGAGCAGTACTTC

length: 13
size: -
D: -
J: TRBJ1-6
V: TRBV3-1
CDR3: CASSQAPESPLHF
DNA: TGTGCCAGCAGCCAAGCCCCGGAGTCACCCCTCCACTTT

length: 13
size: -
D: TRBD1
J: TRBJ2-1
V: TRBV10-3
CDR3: CASHQGAYTEQFF
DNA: TGTGCCAGTCATCAGGGGGCCTACACTGAGCAGTTCTTC

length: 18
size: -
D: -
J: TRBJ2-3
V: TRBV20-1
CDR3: CSALLLAETGIRTDTQYF
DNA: TGCAGTGCCCTCCTACTAGCGGAGACAGGGATTAGGACAGATACGCAGTATTTT

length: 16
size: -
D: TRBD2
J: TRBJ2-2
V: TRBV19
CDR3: CASSIEERGFNGELFF
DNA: TGCGCCAGTAGTATAGAGGAGCGGGGGTTTAACGGGGAGCTGTTTTTT

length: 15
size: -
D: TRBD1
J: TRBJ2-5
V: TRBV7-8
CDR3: CASSSGTGGGETQYF
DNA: TGTGCCAGCAGTTCCGGGACAGGGGGTGGAGAGACCCAGTACTTC

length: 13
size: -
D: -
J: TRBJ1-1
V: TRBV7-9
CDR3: CASSRTENTEAFF
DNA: TGTGCCAGCAGCCGGACGGAGAACACTGAAGCTTTCTTT

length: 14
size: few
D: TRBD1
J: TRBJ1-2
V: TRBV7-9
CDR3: CASSLGQGHYGYTF
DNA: TGTGCCAGCAGCTTAGGACAGGGGCACTATGGCTACACCTTC

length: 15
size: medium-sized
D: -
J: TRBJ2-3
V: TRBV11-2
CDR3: CASSIPDYPKDTQYF
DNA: TGTGCCAGCAGCATTCCGGACTATCCCAAAGATACGCAGTATTTT

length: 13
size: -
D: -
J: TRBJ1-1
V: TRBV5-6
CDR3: CVSSSDTGPEAFF
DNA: TGTGTCAGCAGCTCGGACACGGGCCCTGAAGCTTTCTTT

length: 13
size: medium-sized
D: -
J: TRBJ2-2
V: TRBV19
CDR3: CASSITRTGELFF
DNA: TGTGCCAGTAGTATCACCCGGACCGGGGAGCTGTTTTTT

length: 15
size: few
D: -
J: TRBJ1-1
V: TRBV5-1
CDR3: CASSLDGRPNTEAFF
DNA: TGCGCCAGCAGCTTGGACGGACGGCCGAACACTGAAGCTTTCTTT

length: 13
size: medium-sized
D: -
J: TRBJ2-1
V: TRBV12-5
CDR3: CASGLVMGWEQFF
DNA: TGTGCTAGTGGTTTGGTAATGGGTTGGGAGCAGTTCTTC

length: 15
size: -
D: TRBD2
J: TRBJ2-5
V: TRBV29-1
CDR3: CSVELAGDAGETQYF
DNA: TGCAGCGTTGAACTCGCGGGAGACGCGGGAGAGACCCAGTACTTC

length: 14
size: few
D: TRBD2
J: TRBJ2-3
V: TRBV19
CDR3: CASSGLADTDTQYF
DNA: TGTGCCAGTTCCGGACTAGCGGACACAGATACGCAGTATTTT

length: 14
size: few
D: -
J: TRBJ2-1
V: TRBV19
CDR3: CASSIGPGYNEQFF
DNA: TGTGCCAGTAGTATCGGGCCAGGCTACAATGAGCAGTTCTTC

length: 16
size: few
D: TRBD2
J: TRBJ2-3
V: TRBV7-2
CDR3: CASSPHSGDGRRTQYF
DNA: TGTGCCAGCAGCCCACATTCGGGAGACGGGAGGCGGACGCAGTATTTT

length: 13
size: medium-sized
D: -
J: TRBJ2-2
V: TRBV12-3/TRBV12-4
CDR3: CASSRDRTGELFF
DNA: TGTGCCAGCAGTCGCGACCGCACCGGGGAGCTGTTTTTT